One sample yielded the 21 T cell receptor beta chains listed below, sequenced in a study of cytomegalovirus exposure and HLA in healthy donors. It was with 60 Vbeta and 13 Jbeta primers that the PCR ran. Measured with immunoSEQ multiplex PCR; TCRdb has only the in-frame clones, and not every one. The sample has about 110,000 clones; approximately 80% are singletons. Sequences were obtained from PBMCs. Receptors were obtained from a man aged 55 to 69 in good health and CMV-seronegative.

The chain links TRBV7-2 to TRBJ1-2; 8 nucleotides line up with TRBD1. Germline CDR1 reads SGHTA; CDR2 reads FQGNSA. Germline trimming cut 5 bases from V and 7 bases from J; bases unmatched to any gene: 12. CDR3 length equals 15 residues. CDR3 bases: TGTGCCAGCAGCGGACGACAGGGGAATTTCGCTGGCTACACCTTC. Amino acid sequence: CASSGRQGNFAGYTF.

The chain joins TRBV27 to TRBJ2-2; weak D call: TRBD1 (6 bases). This CDR3 has 14 residues. From germline, CDR1 is MNHEY and CDR2 SMNVEV (reference sequence). The V end was cut by 1 base, the J end by 6 bases, with 9 bases between. The CDR3 sequence: CASSLFPGAGELFF. The CDR3 DNA reads TGTGCCAGCAGTTTATTTCCAGGGGCCGGGGAGCTGTTTTTT.

The gene calls are TRBV4-1 and TRBJ2-7; no firm D call. This CDR3 contains 14 residues. Between the trimmed V and J ends, which lost 4 bases and 0 bases, there was a span of 10 bases. CDR1 is MGHRA, CDR2 YSYEKL, per germline. This chain's CDR3 is CASSREENSYEQYF. The CDR3 DNA is TGCGCCAGCAGCCGAGAGGAGAACTCCTACGAGCAGTACTTC.

The chain is built from TRBV5-1 and TRBJ1-6, with a tentative D call TRBD1 (5 bases). The germline V and J ends were trimmed by 1 base and 7 bases, with 12 bases remaining between them. Germline CDR1 SGHRS, CDR2 YFSETQ. The CDR3 runs 15 residues. The CDR3 nucleotides read TGCGCCAGCAGCTTGCCCGGGACTTCGAATTCACCCCTCCACTTT. Translation: CASSLPGTSNSPLHF.

V is TRBV4-3 and J is TRBJ2-7, with 10 bases identical to TRBD1. The junction had 10 bases not matched to a gene; V was cut back by 3 bases and J by 5 bases. This CDR3 spans 16 amino acids. Germline values: CDR1 LGHNA, CDR2 YSLEER. The CDR3 loop reads CASSHGQGVKGHEQYF. As DNA, the CDR3 is TGCGCCAGCAGCCATGGACAGGGGGTCAAAGGCCACGAGCAGTACTTC.

The chain links TRBV29-1 to TRBJ2-7; the match to TRBD1 covers 10 bases. Germline CDR1 is SQVTM and CDR2 is ANQGSEA. V lost 4 bases, J lost 5 bases, and 8 bases stayed unmatched. The CDR3 spans 14 residues. The CDR3 bases are TGCAGCGTTGTCTCCCCCGGGACAGGGGACGAGCAGTACTTC. It encodes CSVVSPGTGDEQYF.

Judged by abundance, this clone is medium-sized. The chain is built from TRBV28 and TRBJ1-2; D perhaps matches TRBD1 (5 bases). The CDR3 is 15 residues long. CDR1 is MDHEN and CDR2 is SYDVKM in the germline V gene. The V end lost 2 bases, the J end lost 3 bases, and 13 bases lay between the germline ends. The CDR3 reads CASSLQVSGDYGYTF. CDR3 coding DNA: TGTGCCAGCAGTTTACAAGTATCGGGGGACTATGGCTACACCTTC.

This chain links TRBV14 with TRBJ1-6; D call uncertain. V lost 0 bases to trimming and J lost 9 bases, with 15 bases between them. Germline-derived CDR1 and CDR2 are SGHDN and FVKESK. The CDR3 sequence is 16 residues long. This chain's CDR3 is CASSQDHRSVVSPLHF. The CDR3 coding sequence is TGTGCCAGCAGCCAAGATCACAGATCCGTAGTTTCACCCCTCCACTTT.

The V gene is TRBV7-2, the J gene TRBJ1-3; TRBD1 matches 8 bases. The CDR3 totals 15 residues. The germline CDR1 and CDR2 sequences are SGHTA and FQGNSA. Losses at the gene ends were 5 bases for V and 0 bases for J; bases not matched to a gene: 3. The CDR3 DNA is TGTGCCAGCAGCCCCACAGGGGGCTCTGGAAACACCATATATTTT. Its translation is CASSPTGGSGNTIYF.

The chain is built from TRBV2 and TRBJ1-2; TRBD1 matches at 8 bases. There are 14 residues in the CDR3. V lost 3 bases, J lost 5 bases, and 5 bases stayed unmatched. CDR1 and CDR2 from the germline V gene are SNHLY and FYNNEI. The chain's CDR3 is CASSEQGAEYGYTF. CDR3 DNA sequence: TGTGCCAGCAGTGAGCAGGGGGCTGAATATGGCTACACCTTC.

V gene TRBV2 combines with J gene TRBJ2-5, with TRBD2 as a possible D gene (6 bases). Trimming left V 6 bases short and J 2 bases short, with 10 bases between. The germline V gene encodes CDR1 SNHLY and CDR2 FYNNEI. This CDR3 contains 13 residues. Here the CDR3 DNA reads TGTGCCAGCAGCCGACTAGTTCAAGAGACCCAGTACTTC. It specifies CASSRLVQETQYF.

The rearrangement uses TRBV5-1 and TRBJ2-1; 12 bases are shared with TRBD2. Germline V gives CDR1 SGHRS, CDR2 YFSETQ. V shed 1 base, J shed 3 bases, and the junction held 2 bases outside the gene matches. The CDR3 totals 16 residues. The CDR3 loop is CASSLPTSGGYNEQFF. CDR3 nucleotide sequence: TGCGCCAGCAGCTTGCCGACTAGCGGGGGCTACAATGAGCAGTTCTTC.

V is TRBV9 and J is TRBJ2-1; perhaps TRBD2 as D (6 bases). Germline assignment: CDR1 SGDLS and CDR2 YYNGEE. The CDR3 totals 13 residues. Between the trimmed V and J ends, which lost 3 bases and 6 bases, there was a span of 10 bases. The DNA for the CDR3 is TGTGCCAGCAGCGAGACTAGTTTCAATGAGCAGTTCTTC. It yields the protein CASSETSFNEQFF.

The gene calls are TRBV30 and TRBJ1-2; tentative D call: TRBD1 (5 bases). V dropped 3 bases and J dropped 1 base, with 15 bases sitting between them. This CDR3 has 15 amino acids. Germline V gene sequence: CDR1 GTSNPN, CDR2 SVGIG (reference sequence). The CDR3, as DNA: TGTGCCTGGAGCGTGGGGGTCGGGGGTAACTATGGCTACACCTTC. As protein: CAWSVGVGGNYGYTF.

This chain joins TRBV15 and TRBJ1-5; D is undetermined. The CDR3 covers 16 residues. The germline CDR1 and CDR2 sequences are LNHNV and YYDKDF (reference sequence). V dropped 5 bases and J dropped 2 bases, with 16 bases sitting between them. CDR3 in amino acids: CATSPPGVRGNQPQHF. CDR3 nucleotides: TGTGCCACCAGCCCCCCCGGGGTGCGCGGCAATCAGCCCCAGCATTTT. The full variable domain, completed using reference TRBV15 and TRBJ1-5, is DAMVIQNPRYQVTQFGKPVTLSCSQTLNHNVMYWYQQKSSQAPKLLFHYYDKDFNNEADTPDNFQSRRPNTSFCFLDIRSPGLGDTAMYLCATSPPGVRGNQPQHFGDGTRLSIL.

This sequence joins TRBV29-1 and TRBJ1-2; possibly TRBD1 for D (6 bases). Germline V gene data show CDR1 as SQVTM and CDR2 as ANQGSEA. The CDR3 contains 12 residues. The ends were cut back, 6 bases at V and 5 bases at J, with 13 bases in the middle. CDR3 sequence: CSVRQASYGYTF. In nucleotides, the CDR3 is TGCAGCGTCCGACAGGCATCGTATGGCTACACCTTC.

The chain employs TRBV7-9 and TRBJ2-2; 8 positions match TRBD1. Germline trimming cut 5 bases from V and 7 bases from J; bases unmatched to any gene: 15. This CDR3 has 17 residues. CDR1 is SEHNR, CDR2 FQNEAQ, per germline (reference sequence). This CDR3 reads CASSPLGQGKGSGELFF. The CDR3 nucleotides are TGTGCCAGCAGCCCACTCGGACAGGGAAAGGGTAGCGGGGAGCTGTTTTTT.

This clone appeared once. V is TRBV11-2 and J is TRBJ2-3, with 9 nucleotides matching TRBD2. Germline CDR1 and CDR2: SGHAT and FQNNGV. CDR3 length equals 16 residues. V dropped 2 bases and J dropped 2; count of bases not matched to a gene: 5. Written as DNA, the CDR3 is TGTGCCAGCAGCTTACTGCCTAGCGGGAACACAGATACGCAGTATTTT. This encodes CASSLLPSGNTDTQYF. Combining the CDR3 with reference TRBV11-2 and TRBJ2-3 gives the whole variable domain EAGVAQSPRYKIIEKRQSVAFWCNPISGHATLYWYQQILGQGPKLLIQFQNNGVVDDSQLPKDRFSAERLKGVDSTLKIQPAKLEDSAVYLCASSLLPSGNTDTQYFGPGTRLTVL.

The chain combines TRBV19 with TRBJ2-7; TRBD1 might be the D (7 bases). The V gene's germline CDR1 is LNHDA and CDR2 SQIVND (reference sequence). This CDR3 region has 15 residues. The ends were cut back, 6 bases at V and 2 bases at J, with 17 bases in the middle. The CDR3 here is CASRYRQGGTYEQYF. CDR3 sequence (DNA): TGTGCCAGTAGGTATAGACAGGGAGGCACCTACGAGCAGTACTTC.

This rearrangement joins TRBV2 to TRBJ2-3; D is perhaps TRBD1 (5 bases). Trimming left V 4 bases short and J 0 bases short, with 14 bases between. Germline values: CDR1 SNHLY, CDR2 FYNNEI. The CDR3 consists of 16 residues. The DNA of the CDR3 is TGTGCCAGCAGTGCTTCGCCGACAGCCAGCACAGATACGCAGTATTTT. This translates into CASSASPTASTDTQYF.

This clone has just a few counts. The chain links TRBV29-1 to TRBJ1-3, with D uncertain. V shed 4 bases and J shed 2 bases, with 9 bases lying between them. The germline V gene has CDR1 SQVTM and CDR2 ANQGSEA. The CDR3 runs to 13 residues. The CDR3 region is CSVALGPGNTIYF. In DNA form, the CDR3 reads TGCAGCGTTGCCCTCGGTCCTGGAAACACCATATATTTT. Combining the CDR3 with reference TRBV29-1 and TRBJ1-3 gives the whole variable domain SAVISQKPSRDICQRGTSLTIQCQVDSQVTMMFWYRQQPGQSLTLIATANQGSEATYESGFVIDKFPISRPNLTFSTLTVSNMSPEDSSIYLCSVALGPGNTIYFGEGSWLTVV.